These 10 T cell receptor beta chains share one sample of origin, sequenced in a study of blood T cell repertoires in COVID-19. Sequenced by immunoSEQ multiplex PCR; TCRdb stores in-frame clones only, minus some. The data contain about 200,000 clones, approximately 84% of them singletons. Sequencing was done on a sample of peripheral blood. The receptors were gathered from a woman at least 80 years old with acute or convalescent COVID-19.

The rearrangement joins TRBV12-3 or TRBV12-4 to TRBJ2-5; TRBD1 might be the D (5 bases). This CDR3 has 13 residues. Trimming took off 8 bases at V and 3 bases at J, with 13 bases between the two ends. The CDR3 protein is CASLNRGEETQYF. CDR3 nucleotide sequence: TGTGCCAGCCTCAATAGGGGTGAAGAGACCCAGTACTTC.

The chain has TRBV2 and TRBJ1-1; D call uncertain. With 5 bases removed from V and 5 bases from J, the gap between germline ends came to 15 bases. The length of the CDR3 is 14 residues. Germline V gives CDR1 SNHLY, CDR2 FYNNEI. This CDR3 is CASSSTGYGTEAFF. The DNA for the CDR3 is TGTGCCAGCAGTAGCACGGGTTATGGGACTGAAGCTTTCTTT. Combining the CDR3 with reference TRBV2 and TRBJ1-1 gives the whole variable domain EPEVTQTPSHQVTQMGQEVILRCVPISNHLYFYWYRQILGQKVEFLVSFYNNEISEKSEIFDDQFSVERPDGSNFTLKIRSTKLEDSAMYFCASSSTGYGTEAFFGQGTRLTVV.

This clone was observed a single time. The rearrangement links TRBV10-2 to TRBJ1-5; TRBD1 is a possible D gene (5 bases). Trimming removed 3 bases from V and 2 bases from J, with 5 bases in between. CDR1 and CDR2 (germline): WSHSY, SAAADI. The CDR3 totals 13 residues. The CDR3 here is CASSEGGNQPQHF. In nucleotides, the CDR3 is TGCGCCAGCAGTGAAGGGGGCAATCAGCCCCAGCATTTT.

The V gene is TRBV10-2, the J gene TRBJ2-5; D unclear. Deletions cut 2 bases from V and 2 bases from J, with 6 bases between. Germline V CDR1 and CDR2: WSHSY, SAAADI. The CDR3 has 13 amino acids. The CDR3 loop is CASSEERQETQYF. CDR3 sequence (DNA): TGCGCCAGCAGTGAGGAGAGACAAGAGACCCAGTACTTC.

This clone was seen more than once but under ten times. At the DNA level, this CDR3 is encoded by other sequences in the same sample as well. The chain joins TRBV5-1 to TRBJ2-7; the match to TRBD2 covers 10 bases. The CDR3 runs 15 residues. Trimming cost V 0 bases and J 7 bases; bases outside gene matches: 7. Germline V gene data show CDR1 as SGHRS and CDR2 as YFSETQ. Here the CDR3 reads CASSLELAGAGEQYF. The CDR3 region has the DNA TGCGCCAGCAGCTTGGAGCTAGCGGGAGCCGGAGAGCAGTACTTC.

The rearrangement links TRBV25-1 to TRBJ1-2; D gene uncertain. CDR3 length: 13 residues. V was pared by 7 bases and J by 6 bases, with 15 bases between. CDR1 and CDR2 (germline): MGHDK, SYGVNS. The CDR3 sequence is CASTRSGNNGYTF. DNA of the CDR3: TGTGCCAGCACTCGCTCCGGGAATAATGGCTACACCTTC.

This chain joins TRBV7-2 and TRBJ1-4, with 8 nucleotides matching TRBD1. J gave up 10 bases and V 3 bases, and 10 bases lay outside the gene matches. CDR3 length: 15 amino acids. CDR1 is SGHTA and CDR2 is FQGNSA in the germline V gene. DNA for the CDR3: TGTGCCAGCAGCTTCGAAATTGGACAGGGAGTAAAACTGTTTTTT. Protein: CASSFEIGQGVKLFF.

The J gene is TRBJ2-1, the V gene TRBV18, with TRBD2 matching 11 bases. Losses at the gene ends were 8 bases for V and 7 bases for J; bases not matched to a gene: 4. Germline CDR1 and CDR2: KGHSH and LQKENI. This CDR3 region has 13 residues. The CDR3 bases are TGTGCCAGCACTAGCGGGAGTTTGAATGAGCAGTTCTTC. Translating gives CASTSGSLNEQFF.

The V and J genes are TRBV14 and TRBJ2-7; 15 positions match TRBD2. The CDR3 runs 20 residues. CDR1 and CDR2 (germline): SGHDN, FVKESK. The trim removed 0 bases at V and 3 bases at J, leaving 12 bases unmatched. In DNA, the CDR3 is TGTGCCAGCAGCCAAGAGTATCAGGGACTAGCGGGAGGCCGCTTCTACGAGCAGTACTTC. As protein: CASSQEYQGLAGGRFYEQYF.

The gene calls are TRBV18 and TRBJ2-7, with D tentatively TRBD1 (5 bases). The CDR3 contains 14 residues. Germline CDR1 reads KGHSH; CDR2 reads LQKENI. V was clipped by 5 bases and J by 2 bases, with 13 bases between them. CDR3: CASSNMGLTYEQYF. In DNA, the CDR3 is TGTGCCAGCTCAAACATGGGGCTAACCTACGAGCAGTACTTC.